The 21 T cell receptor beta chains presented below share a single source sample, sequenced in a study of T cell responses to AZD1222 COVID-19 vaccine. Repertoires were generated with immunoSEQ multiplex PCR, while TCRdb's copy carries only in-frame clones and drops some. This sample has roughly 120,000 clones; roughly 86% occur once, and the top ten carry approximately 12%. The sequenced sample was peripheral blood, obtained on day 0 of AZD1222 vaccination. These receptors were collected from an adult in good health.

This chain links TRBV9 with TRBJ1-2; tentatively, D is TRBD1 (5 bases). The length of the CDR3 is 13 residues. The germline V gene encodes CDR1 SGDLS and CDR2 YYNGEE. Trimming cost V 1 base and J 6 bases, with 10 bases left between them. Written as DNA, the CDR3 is TGTGCCAGCAGCGTACTTCTAGGGGATGGCTACACCTTC. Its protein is CASSVLLGDGYTF.

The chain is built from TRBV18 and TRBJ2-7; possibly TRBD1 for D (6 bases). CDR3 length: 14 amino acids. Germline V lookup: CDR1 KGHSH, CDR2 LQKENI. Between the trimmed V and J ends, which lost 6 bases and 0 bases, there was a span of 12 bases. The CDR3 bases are TGTGCCAGCTCCTACCGGGACACCTCCTACGAGCAGTACTTC. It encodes CASSYRDTSYEQYF.

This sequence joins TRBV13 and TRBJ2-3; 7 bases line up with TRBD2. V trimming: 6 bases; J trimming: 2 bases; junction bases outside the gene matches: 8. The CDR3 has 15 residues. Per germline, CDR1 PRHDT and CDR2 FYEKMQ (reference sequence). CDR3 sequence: CASRSIRLATDTQYF. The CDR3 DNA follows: TGTGCCAGCAGAAGTATCCGACTAGCCACAGATACGCAGTATTTT.

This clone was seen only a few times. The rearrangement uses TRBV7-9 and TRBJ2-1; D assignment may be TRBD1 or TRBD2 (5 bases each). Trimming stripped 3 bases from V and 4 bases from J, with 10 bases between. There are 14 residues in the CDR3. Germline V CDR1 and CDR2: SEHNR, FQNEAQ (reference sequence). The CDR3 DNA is TGTGCCAGCAGCTTGTTAGGGGAGTACAATGAGCAGTTCTTC. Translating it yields CASSLLGEYNEQFF. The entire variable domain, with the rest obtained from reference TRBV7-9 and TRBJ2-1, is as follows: DTGVSQNPRHKITKRGQNVTFRCDPISEHNRLYWYRQTLGQGPEFLTYFQNEAQLEKSRLLSDRFSAERPKGSFSTLEIQRTEQGDSAMYLCASSLLGEYNEQFFGPGTRLTVL.

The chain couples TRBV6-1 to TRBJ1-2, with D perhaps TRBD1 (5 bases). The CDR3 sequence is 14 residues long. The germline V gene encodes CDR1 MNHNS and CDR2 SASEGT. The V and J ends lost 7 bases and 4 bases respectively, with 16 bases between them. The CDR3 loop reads CASTSTEHSYGYTF. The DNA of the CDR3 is TGTGCCAGCACCTCGACAGAGCATTCCTATGGCTACACCTTC.

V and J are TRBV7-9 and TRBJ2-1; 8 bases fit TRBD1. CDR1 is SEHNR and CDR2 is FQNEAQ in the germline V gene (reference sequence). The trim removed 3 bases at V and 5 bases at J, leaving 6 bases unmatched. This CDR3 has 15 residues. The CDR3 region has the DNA TGTGCCAGCAGCTTGATGGGGACAGGCAACAATGAGCAGTTCTTC. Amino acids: CASSLMGTGNNEQFF.

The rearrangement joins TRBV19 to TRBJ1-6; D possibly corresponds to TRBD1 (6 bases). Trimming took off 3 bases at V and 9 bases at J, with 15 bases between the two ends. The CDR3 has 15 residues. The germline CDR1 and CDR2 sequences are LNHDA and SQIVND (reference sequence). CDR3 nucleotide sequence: TGTGCCAGTAGTATTGGTGGGGGCGACGGTTCACCCCTCCACTTT. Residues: CASSIGGGDGSPLHF.

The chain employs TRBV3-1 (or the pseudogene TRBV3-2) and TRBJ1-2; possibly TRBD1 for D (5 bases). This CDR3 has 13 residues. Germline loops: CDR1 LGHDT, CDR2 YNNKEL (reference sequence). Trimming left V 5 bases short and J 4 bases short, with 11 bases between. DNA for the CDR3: TGTGCCAGCAGCACGGGACGGAGCTATGGCTACACCTTC. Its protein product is CASSTGRSYGYTF.

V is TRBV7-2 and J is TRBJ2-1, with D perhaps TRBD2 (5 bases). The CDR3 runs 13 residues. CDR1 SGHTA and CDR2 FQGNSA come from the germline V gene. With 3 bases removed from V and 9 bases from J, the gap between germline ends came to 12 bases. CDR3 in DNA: TGTGCCAGCAGCTTTGGTCAGGACTTTGAGCAGTTCTTC. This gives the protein CASSFGQDFEQFF.

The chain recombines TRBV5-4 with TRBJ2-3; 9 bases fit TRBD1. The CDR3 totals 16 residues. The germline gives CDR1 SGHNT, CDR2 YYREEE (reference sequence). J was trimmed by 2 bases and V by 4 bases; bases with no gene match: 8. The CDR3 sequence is CASSSTGQGDTDTQYF. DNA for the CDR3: TGTGCCAGCAGCAGCACGGGACAGGGAGACACAGATACGCAGTATTTT.

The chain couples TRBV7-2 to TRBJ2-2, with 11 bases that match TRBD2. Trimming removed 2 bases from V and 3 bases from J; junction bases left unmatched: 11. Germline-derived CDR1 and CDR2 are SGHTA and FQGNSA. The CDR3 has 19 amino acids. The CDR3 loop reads CASSLFAPGTSGDTGELFF. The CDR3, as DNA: TGTGCCAGCAGCTTATTTGCCCCCGGGACTAGCGGCGACACCGGGGAGCTGTTTTTT.

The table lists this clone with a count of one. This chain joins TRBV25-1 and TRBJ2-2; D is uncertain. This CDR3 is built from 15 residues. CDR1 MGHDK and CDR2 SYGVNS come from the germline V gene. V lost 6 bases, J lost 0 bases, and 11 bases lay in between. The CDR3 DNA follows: TGTGCCAGCAGCCAGGACCGACCGAACACCGGGGAGCTGTTTTTT. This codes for CASSQDRPNTGELFF.

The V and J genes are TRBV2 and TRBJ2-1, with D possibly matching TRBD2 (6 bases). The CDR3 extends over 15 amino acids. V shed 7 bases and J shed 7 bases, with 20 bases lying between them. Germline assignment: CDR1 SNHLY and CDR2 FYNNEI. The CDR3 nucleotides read TGTGCCAGCATGAGGGAGGTGACTAGTTCGAATGAGCAGTTCTTC. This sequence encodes CASMREVTSSNEQFF.

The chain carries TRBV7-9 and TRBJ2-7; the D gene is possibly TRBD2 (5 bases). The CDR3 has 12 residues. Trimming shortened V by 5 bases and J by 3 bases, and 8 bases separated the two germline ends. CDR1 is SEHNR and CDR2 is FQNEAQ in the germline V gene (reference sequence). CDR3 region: CASSRTGYEQYF. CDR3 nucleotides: TGTGCCAGCAGCCGGACTGGCTACGAGCAGTACTTC.

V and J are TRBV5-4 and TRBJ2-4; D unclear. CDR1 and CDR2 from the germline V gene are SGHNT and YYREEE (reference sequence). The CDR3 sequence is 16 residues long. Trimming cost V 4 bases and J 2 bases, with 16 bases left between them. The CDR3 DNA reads TGTGCCAGCAGCCCGCGGACGTCCCTGTCCAAAAACATTCAGTACTTC. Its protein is CASSPRTSLSKNIQYF. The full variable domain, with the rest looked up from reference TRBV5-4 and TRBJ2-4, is ETGVTQSPTHLIKTRGQQVTLRCSSQSGHNTVSWYQQALGQGPQFIFQYYREEENGRGNFPPRFSGLQFPNYSSELNVNALELDDSALYLCASSPRTSLSKNIQYFGAGTRLSVL.

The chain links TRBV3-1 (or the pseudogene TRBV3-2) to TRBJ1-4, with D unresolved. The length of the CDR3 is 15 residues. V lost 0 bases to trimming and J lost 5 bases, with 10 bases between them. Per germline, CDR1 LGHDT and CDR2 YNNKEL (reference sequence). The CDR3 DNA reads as TGTGCCAGCAGCCAAGATTTCCAGCGGAATGAAAAACTGTTTTTT. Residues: CASSQDFQRNEKLFF.

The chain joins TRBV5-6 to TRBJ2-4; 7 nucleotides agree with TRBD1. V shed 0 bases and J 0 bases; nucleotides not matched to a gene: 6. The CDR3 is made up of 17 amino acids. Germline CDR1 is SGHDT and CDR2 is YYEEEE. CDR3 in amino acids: CASSLEQGLLAKNIQYF. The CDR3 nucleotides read TGTGCCAGCAGCTTGGAACAGGGGTTGTTAGCCAAAAACATTCAGTACTTC.

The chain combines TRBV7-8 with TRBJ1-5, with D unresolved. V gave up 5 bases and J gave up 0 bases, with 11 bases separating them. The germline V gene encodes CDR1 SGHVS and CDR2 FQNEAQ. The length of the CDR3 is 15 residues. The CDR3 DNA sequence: TGTGCCAGCAGCCCCCGGGAGGCTAGCAATCAGCCCCAGCATTTT. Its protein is CASSPREASNQPQHF.

CDR3 DNA sequence: TGTGCCAGCAGTTACTCCTCCGGGTTCACCGGGGAGCTGTTTTTT. Translating gives CASSYSSGFTGELFF. The V gene is TRBV6-5, the J gene TRBJ2-2; no definite D call. Germline V lookup: CDR1 MNHEY, CDR2 SVGAGI. This CDR3 has 15 amino acids. Trimming stripped 0 bases from V and 4 bases from J, with 9 bases between.

CDR3 nucleotide sequence: TGTGCCAGCAGCGTAGCGGTCAGGGCTCCTAACTATGGCTACACCTTC. It is translated as CASSVAVRAPNYGYTF. The chain recombines TRBV9 with TRBJ1-2; tentatively, D is TRBD1 (5 bases). The CDR3 has 16 amino acids. V dropped 0 bases and J dropped 0 bases, with 12 bases sitting between them. Germline V gene data show CDR1 as SGDLS and CDR2 as YYNGEE.

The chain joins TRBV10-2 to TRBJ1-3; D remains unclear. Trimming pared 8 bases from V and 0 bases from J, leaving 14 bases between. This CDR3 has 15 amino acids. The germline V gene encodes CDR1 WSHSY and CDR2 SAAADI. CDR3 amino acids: CASGLAVNSGNTIYF. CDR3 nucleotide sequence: TGCGCCAGCGGGTTGGCAGTAAACTCTGGAAACACCATATATTTT.